This T cell receptor (beta chain) originates from a study of shared clonotypes between healthy human individuals. General study findings and limits: Larger estimated richness was generally seen in naive subsets than in memory subsets. Though the depth was large, rarefaction showed that sorted-subset sequencing was incomplete.

TCRdb's copy holds only in-frame clones and misses some; the assay was immunoSEQ multiplex PCR. In the table there are approximately 1.1 million clones, 75% to 85% of which are singletons. Germline loops: CDR1 SGHKS, CDR2 YYEKEE (reference sequence). This CDR3 is built from 13 residues. V gave up 2 bases and J gave up 11 bases; unmatched junction bases: 5. Remarks on this clone: Its antigen is currently unknown.

The sample consisted of memory CD4+ T cells from PBMCs. Subset of the sample: CD45RA-negative fraction. This receptor was identified in a man younger than 35 in good health. Some clones in this sample may be carry-over from other donors' samples. This rearrangement joins TRBV5-5 to TRBJ2-3; 10 positions agree with TRBD2. The CDR3 sequence is CASSFSSGGGQYF. The CDR3 bases are TGTGCCAGCAGCTTTTCTAGCGGGGGAGGGCAGTATTTT. Looking up the rest from reference TRBV5-5 and TRBJ2-3 gives the full variable domain: DAGVTQSPTHLIKTRGQQVTLRCSPISGHKSVSWYQQVLGQGPQFIFQYYEKEERGRGNFPDRFSARQFPNYSSELNVNALLLGDSALYLCASSFSSGGGQYFGPGTRLTVL.